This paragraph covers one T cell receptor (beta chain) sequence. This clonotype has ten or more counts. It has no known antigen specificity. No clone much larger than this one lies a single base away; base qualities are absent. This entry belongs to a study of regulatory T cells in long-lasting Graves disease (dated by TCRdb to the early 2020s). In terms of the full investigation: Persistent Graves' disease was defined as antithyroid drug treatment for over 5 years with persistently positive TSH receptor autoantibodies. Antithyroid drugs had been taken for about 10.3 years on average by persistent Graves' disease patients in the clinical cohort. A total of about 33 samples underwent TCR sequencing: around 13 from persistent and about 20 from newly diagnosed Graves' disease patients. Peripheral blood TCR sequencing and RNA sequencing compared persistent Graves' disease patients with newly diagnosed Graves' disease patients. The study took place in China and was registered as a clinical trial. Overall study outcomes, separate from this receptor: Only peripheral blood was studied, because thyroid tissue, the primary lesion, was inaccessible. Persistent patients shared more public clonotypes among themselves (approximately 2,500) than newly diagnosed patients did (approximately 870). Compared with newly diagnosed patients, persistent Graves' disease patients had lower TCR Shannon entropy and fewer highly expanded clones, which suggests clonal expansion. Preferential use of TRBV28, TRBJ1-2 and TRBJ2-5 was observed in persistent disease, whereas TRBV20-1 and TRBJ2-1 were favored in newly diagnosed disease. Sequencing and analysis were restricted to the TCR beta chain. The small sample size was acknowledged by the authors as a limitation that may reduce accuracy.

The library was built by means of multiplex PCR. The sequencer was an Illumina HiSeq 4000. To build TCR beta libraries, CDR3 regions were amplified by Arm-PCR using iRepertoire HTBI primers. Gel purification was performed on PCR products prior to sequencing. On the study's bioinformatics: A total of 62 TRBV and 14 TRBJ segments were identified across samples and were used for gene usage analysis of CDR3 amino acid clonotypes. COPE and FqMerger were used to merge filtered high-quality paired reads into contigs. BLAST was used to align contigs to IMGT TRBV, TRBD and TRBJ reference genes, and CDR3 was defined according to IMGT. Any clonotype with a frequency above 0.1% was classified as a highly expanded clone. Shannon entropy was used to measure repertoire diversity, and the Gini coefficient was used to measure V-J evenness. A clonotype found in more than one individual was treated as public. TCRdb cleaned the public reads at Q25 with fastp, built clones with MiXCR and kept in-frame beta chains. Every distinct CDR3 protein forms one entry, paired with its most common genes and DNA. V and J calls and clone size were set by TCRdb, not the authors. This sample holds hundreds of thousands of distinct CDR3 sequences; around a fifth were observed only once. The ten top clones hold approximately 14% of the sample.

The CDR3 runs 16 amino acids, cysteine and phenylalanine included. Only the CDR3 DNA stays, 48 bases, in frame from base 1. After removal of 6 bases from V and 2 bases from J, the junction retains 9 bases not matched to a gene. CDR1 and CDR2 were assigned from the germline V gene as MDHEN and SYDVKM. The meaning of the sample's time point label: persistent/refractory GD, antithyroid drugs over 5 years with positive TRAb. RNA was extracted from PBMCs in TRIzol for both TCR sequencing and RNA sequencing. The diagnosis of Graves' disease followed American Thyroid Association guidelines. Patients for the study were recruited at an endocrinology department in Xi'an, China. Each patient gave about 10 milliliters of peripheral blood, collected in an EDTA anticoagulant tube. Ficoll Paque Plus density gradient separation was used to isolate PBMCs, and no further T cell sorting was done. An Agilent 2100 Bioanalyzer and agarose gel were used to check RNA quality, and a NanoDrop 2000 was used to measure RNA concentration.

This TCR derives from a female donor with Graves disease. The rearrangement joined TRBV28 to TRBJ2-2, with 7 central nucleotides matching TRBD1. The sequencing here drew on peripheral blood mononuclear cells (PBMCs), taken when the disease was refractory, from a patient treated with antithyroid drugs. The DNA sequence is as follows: TGTGCCAGCAGACCTTGGACAGGCTCTAACACCGGGGAGCTGTTTTTT. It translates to CASRPWTGSNTGELFF.